A single sample gave rise to the 24 T cell receptor beta chains below, sequenced in a study of T cells in Graves' hyperthyroidism and ophthalmopathy. There were TCR beta CDR3 regions amplified from RNA transcripts. In the first-round RT-PCR of the TCR CDR3, the HTBI primer set was used. TCRdb redid the calling of the multiplex PCR reads with MiXCR, one entry per CDR3 protein. The sample lists over 350,000 distinct CDR3 sequences; around 18% were seen once. The sample comprised blood. Receptors were obtained from a young man with Graves' ophthalmopathy.

J is TRBJ2-7 and V is TRBV5-1; 9 positions agree with TRBD1. Germline V gives CDR1 SGHRS, CDR2 YFSETQ. The CDR3 consists of 15 residues. V was pared by 4 bases and J by 3 bases, with 8 bases of the junction left unmatched. CDR3 DNA sequence: TGCGCCAGCAGCCACTCACAGGGGGCGATCTACGAGCAGTACTTC. It is translated as CASSHSQGAIYEQYF.

The chain combines TRBV4-1 with TRBJ1-2, with TRBD1 identical over 7 bases. This CDR3 is 15 amino acids long. Trimming removed 3 bases from V and 2 bases from J; junction bases left unmatched: 6. Germline CDR1 MGHRA, CDR2 YSYEKL. The CDR3 bases are TGCGCCAGCAGCCACCCCCCGGACAGGAACTATGGCTACACCTTC. It specifies CASSHPPDRNYGYTF.

There are many counts of this clonotype. This chain joins TRBV27 and TRBJ1-1; possible D gene TRBD1, 5 bases. This CDR3 spans 14 amino acids. Per the germline V gene, CDR1 is MNHEY and CDR2 is SMNVEV (reference sequence). Trimming removed 6 bases from V and 3 bases from J, with 14 bases in between. In nucleotides, the CDR3 is TGTGCCAGCAGCCCCCTCGGGGGATACACTGAAGCTTTCTTT. Translation: CASSPLGGYTEAFF.

V usage is TRBV12-3 or TRBV12-4 and J usage is TRBJ2-2; D tentatively reads TRBD1 or TRBD2 (5 bases each). Trimming left V 2 bases short and J 8 bases short, with 6 bases between. The CDR3 covers 12 residues. The CDR3 DNA sequence: TGTGCCAGCAGTTTATGGGGGGGGGAGCTGTTTTTT. It yields the protein CASSLWGGELFF.

This clonotype was picked up many times. This chain connects TRBV11-2 to TRBJ2-3, with TRBD2 identical over 10 bases. The V gene's germline CDR1 is SGHAT and CDR2 FQNNGV. The V and J ends lost 8 bases and 4 bases, in that order; junction bases with no gene match: 6. The CDR3 is 14 residues long. CDR3 protein: CASGRLAGADTQYF. CDR3 in DNA: TGTGCCAGCGGGCGACTAGCGGGTGCAGATACGCAGTATTTT. The full variable domain, rest sourced from reference TRBV11-2 and TRBJ2-3, is EAGVAQSPRYKIIEKRQSVAFWCNPISGHATLYWYQQILGQGPKLLIQFQNNGVVDDSQLPKDRFSAERLKGVDSTLKIQPAKLEDSAVYLCASGRLAGADTQYFGPGTRLTVL.

This clonotype was counted ten times or more. The chain links TRBV13 to TRBJ1-2; the match to TRBD1 covers 7 bases. The ends lost 4 bases at V and 3 bases at J; junction bases unmatched: 17. This CDR3 comprises 18 residues. The germline CDR1 and CDR2 sequences are PRHDT and FYEKMQ (reference sequence). The CDR3 sequence: CASSSGQYPRAEDYGYTF. The CDR3 DNA reads as TGTGCCAGCAGCTCGGGACAGTACCCCCGAGCGGAGGACTATGGCTACACCTTC.

This clonotype was recorded at least ten times. This sequence joins TRBV10-3 and TRBJ1-5; tentative D call: TRBD1 (5 bases). The CDR3 consists of 14 residues. Germline V gives CDR1 ENHRY, CDR2 SYGVKD. V dropped 6 bases and J dropped 2 bases, with 11 bases sitting between them. CDR3 bases: TGTGCCATCAGCCGGGACGTGGGCAATCAGCCCCAGCATTTT. The encoded protein is CAISRDVGNQPQHF.

This clonotype appeared many times. The rearrangement joins TRBV12-3 or TRBV12-4 to TRBJ2-2; D possibly corresponds to TRBD1 (6 bases). CDR3 length: 19 residues. Trimming stripped 2 bases from V and 1 base from J, with 20 bases between. CDR3 in DNA: TGTGCCAGCAGTTTATTCCCCGCCGATACACAGGGGAACACCGGGGAGCTGTTTTTT. This sequence encodes CASSLFPADTQGNTGELFF.

The rearrangement links TRBV7-2 to TRBJ1-4, with TRBD1 as a possible D gene (6 bases). The germline V gene has CDR1 SGHTA and CDR2 FQGNSA. The CDR3 contains 14 residues. The V end was cut by 0 bases, the J end by 8 bases, with 10 bases between. CDR3 amino acids: CASSLAAGVEKLFF. The CDR3, as DNA: TGTGCCAGCAGCTTAGCGGCAGGGGTAGAAAAACTGTTTTTT.

This clonotype was observed many times. This chain connects TRBV24-1 to TRBJ2-3; no firm D call. The CDR3 consists of 18 residues. Germline CDR1 reads KGHDR; CDR2 reads SFDVKD. The germline V and J ends were trimmed by 3 bases and 2 bases, with 20 bases remaining between them. DNA of the CDR3: TGTGCCACCAGTGATGGGCCGGACGGACCTTGGGACACAGATACGCAGTATTTT. As protein: CATSDGPDGPWDTDTQYF.

V gene TRBV6-2 or TRBV6-3 combines with J gene TRBJ2-7; 10 nucleotides align to TRBD1. CDR1 is MNHEY and CDR2 is SVGEGT in the germline V gene. V was clipped by 4 bases and J by 6 bases; unmatched bases: 6. The CDR3 has 14 residues. Written as DNA, the CDR3 is TGTGCCAGCAGTTCAGGGACAGGGGAATCCGAGCAGTACTTC. This translates into CASSSGTGESEQYF.

The gene calls are TRBV27 and TRBJ2-7; 9 bases are shared with TRBD1. There are 15 residues in the CDR3. After removal of 5 bases from V and 1 base from J, the junction contained 6 bases not matched to a gene. CDR1 and CDR2 from the germline V gene are MNHEY and SMNVEV (reference sequence). The CDR3, as DNA: TGTGCCAGCAGTAGGGCCGGGACAGGGTCCTACGAGCAGTACTTC. Amino acid sequence: CASSRAGTGSYEQYF.

In this sample, this clonotype turned up many times. The V and J genes are TRBV5-1 and TRBJ2-7; 8 nucleotides align to TRBD2. CDR3 length equals 15 residues. J lost 3 bases, V lost 4 bases, and 9 bases had no gene match. The germline V gene encodes CDR1 SGHRS and CDR2 YFSETQ. For the CDR3, the DNA is TGCGCCAGCAGCCCGGGACTAGATCCTTACTACGAGCAGTACTTC. It translates to CASSPGLDPYYEQYF.

This clonotype was seen ten or more times. The V call is TRBV2, the J call TRBJ1-4, with a possible D match to TRBD1 (6 bases). The CDR3 sequence is 14 residues long. V lost 8 bases and J lost 4, with 14 bases in between. Germline V gives CDR1 SNHLY, CDR2 FYNNEI. CDR3 residues: CASQRIGGNEKLFF. The CDR3 nucleotides are TGTGCCAGCCAGAGAATAGGGGGTAATGAAAAACTGTTTTTT. Full variable domain (remainder filled in from reference TRBV2 and TRBJ1-4): EPEVTQTPSHQVTQMGQEVILRCVPISNHLYFYWYRQILGQKVEFLVSFYNNEISEKSEIFDDQFSVERPDGSNFTLKIRSTKLEDSAMYFCASQRIGGNEKLFFGSGTQLSVL.

Many counts were recorded for this clonotype. The rearrangement uses TRBV14 and TRBJ2-1; 8 bases match TRBD2. V gave up 1 base and J gave up 6 bases; unmatched junction bases: 11. The CDR3 extends over 17 amino acids. Germline values: CDR1 SGHDN, CDR2 FVKESK. Here the CDR3 DNA reads TGTGCCAGCAGCCAAGGAGCGGGGGTGAGTCCCAGCAATGAGCAGTTCTTC. It encodes CASSQGAGVSPSNEQFF.

Only a few counts were recorded for this clonotype. V usage is TRBV9 and J usage is TRBJ2-5; D remains ambiguous. Germline V gives CDR1 SGDLS, CDR2 YYNGEE. CDR3 length: 9 amino acids. The CDR3 DNA sequence: TGTGCAGCGAGGGAGACCCAGTACTTC. Its protein product is CAARETQYF.

The rearrangement joins TRBV19 to TRBJ2-3; no clear D. V gave up 0 bases and J gave up 2 bases, with 12 bases separating them. The CDR3 is made up of 16 amino acids. CDR1 and CDR2 (germline): LNHDA, SQIVND (reference sequence). This CDR3 reads CASSIDVPSTTDTQYF. The CDR3 DNA reads as TGTGCCAGTAGTATAGATGTCCCCTCTACCACAGATACGCAGTATTTT. Full variable domain (missing parts from reference TRBV19 and TRBJ2-3): DGGITQSPKYLFRKEGQNVTLSCEQNLNHDAMYWYRQDPGQGLRLIYYSQIVNDFQKGDIAEGYSVSREKKESFPLTVTSAQKNPTAFYLCASSIDVPSTTDTQYFGPGTRLTVL.

This chain uses TRBV7-6 with TRBJ2-3; tentative D call: TRBD2 (7 bases). Trimming shortened V by 8 bases and J by 3 bases, and 21 bases separated the two germline ends. The CDR3 length is 16 residues. In germline, CDR1 is SGHVS, CDR2 FNYEAQ. CDR3 sequence reads: CASGPAQGRGTDTQYF. Here the CDR3 DNA reads TGTGCCAGCGGCCCAGCCCAGGGGCGGGGGACAGATACGCAGTATTTT.

This sequence joins TRBV28 and TRBJ1-2; 10 positions agree with TRBD1. The CDR3 is 14 residues long. Trimming at V came to 1 base and at J to 7 bases, leaving 3 bases not matched to a gene. CDR1 MDHEN and CDR2 SYDVKM come from the germline V gene. CDR3: CASSLLTGGFGYTF. CDR3 DNA sequence: TGTGCCAGCAGTTTATTGACAGGGGGCTTTGGCTACACCTTC.

To note about this clonotype: A read error may be the cause here, since a much bigger clone is one base away. CDR3 nucleotide sequence: TGTGCCAGCAGTATGGGGGGAATGGACGAGCAGTTCTTC. This translates into CASSMGGMDEQFF. The V call is TRBV7-9, the J call TRBJ2-1; D perhaps matches TRBD2 (6 bases). CDR3 length equals 13 residues. V was shortened by 6 bases and J by 10 bases, with 16 bases between the two germline ends. The V gene's germline CDR1 is SEHNR and CDR2 FQNEAQ (reference sequence).

This clonotype was seen a single time. The chain is built from TRBV10-1 and TRBJ2-2, with D possibly TRBD2 on 5 matching bases. The CDR3 contains 14 residues. The germline V gene has CDR1 WNHNN and CDR2 SYGVQD (reference sequence). V shed 4 bases and J shed 5 bases, with 11 bases lying between them. The CDR3 DNA sequence: TGCGCCAGCAGTGTAGCTAGCCGGACCGGGGAGCTGTTTTTT. It codes for CASSVASRTGELFF.

The chain couples TRBV24-1 to TRBJ2-1, with TRBD2 identical over 7 bases. The CDR3 loop spans 14 amino acids. The junction had 9 bases not matched to a gene; V was cut back by 4 bases and J by 10 bases. Germline V gene sequence: CDR1 KGHDR, CDR2 SFDVKD. CDR3 loop: CATSDFGGSGEQFF. In DNA form, the CDR3 reads TGTGCCACCAGTGACTTCGGGGGGTCCGGAGAGCAGTTCTTC.

Ten or more counts support this clonotype. This chain's CDR3 is CASSPQDTQETQYF. Written as DNA, the CDR3 is TGTGCCAGCTCACCACAGGACACACAAGAGACCCAGTACTTC. The chain uses TRBV18 and TRBJ2-5; D is perhaps TRBD1 (5 bases). The CDR3 length is 14 residues. V was pared by 1 base and J by 2 bases, with 8 bases between. Germline CDR1 reads KGHSH; CDR2 reads LQKENI.

About this clonotype itself: Since a much larger clone is just one base distant, this may be a read error. The V gene is TRBV4-1, the J gene TRBJ1-5; 9 bases agree with TRBD1. This CDR3 has 16 amino acids. The germline V gene encodes CDR1 MGHRA and CDR2 YSYEKL. V shed 4 bases, J shed 6 bases, and the junction held 10 bases outside the gene matches. In DNA, the CDR3 is TGCGCCAGCAGCCGAGATGGGACAGGGTTTGTTCAGCCCCAGCATTTT. Its protein product is CASSRDGTGFVQPQHF.